The entry that follows covers one T cell receptor (beta chain) sequence. The antigen remains undetermined. The CDR3 extends over 15 amino acids. Trimming shortened V by 1 base and J by 5 bases, and 11 bases separated the two germline ends. Germline CDR1 LNHDA, CDR2 SQIVND (reference sequence). The cohort excluded patients with autoimmune disease history or systemic immunosuppression. The protocol was immunoSEQ multiplex PCR, while the TCRdb copy is restricted to in-frame clones and leaves out a portion. The sample holds some 80,000 clones, roughly 90% seen once. The data stem from a study of OX40 agonist ivuxolimab in advanced cancers. Study overall: Three patients showed partial responses: one hepatocellular carcinoma and two cutaneous melanoma cases.

General study points: The expanded peripheral T cells' antigen specificity was not determined.

The receptor was isolated from an adult with an advanced solid tumor such as melanoma, head and neck, liver or kidney cancer. The material sequenced was CD4+ or CD8+ T cells sorted from blood, taken in a trial of the OX40 agonist ivuxolimab. The chain employs TRBV19 and TRBJ1-4, with unresolved D. CDR3 bases: TGTGCCAGTAGTATAGGGCCAGTCGGGAATGAAAAACTGTTTTTT. It encodes CASSIGPVGNEKLFF.